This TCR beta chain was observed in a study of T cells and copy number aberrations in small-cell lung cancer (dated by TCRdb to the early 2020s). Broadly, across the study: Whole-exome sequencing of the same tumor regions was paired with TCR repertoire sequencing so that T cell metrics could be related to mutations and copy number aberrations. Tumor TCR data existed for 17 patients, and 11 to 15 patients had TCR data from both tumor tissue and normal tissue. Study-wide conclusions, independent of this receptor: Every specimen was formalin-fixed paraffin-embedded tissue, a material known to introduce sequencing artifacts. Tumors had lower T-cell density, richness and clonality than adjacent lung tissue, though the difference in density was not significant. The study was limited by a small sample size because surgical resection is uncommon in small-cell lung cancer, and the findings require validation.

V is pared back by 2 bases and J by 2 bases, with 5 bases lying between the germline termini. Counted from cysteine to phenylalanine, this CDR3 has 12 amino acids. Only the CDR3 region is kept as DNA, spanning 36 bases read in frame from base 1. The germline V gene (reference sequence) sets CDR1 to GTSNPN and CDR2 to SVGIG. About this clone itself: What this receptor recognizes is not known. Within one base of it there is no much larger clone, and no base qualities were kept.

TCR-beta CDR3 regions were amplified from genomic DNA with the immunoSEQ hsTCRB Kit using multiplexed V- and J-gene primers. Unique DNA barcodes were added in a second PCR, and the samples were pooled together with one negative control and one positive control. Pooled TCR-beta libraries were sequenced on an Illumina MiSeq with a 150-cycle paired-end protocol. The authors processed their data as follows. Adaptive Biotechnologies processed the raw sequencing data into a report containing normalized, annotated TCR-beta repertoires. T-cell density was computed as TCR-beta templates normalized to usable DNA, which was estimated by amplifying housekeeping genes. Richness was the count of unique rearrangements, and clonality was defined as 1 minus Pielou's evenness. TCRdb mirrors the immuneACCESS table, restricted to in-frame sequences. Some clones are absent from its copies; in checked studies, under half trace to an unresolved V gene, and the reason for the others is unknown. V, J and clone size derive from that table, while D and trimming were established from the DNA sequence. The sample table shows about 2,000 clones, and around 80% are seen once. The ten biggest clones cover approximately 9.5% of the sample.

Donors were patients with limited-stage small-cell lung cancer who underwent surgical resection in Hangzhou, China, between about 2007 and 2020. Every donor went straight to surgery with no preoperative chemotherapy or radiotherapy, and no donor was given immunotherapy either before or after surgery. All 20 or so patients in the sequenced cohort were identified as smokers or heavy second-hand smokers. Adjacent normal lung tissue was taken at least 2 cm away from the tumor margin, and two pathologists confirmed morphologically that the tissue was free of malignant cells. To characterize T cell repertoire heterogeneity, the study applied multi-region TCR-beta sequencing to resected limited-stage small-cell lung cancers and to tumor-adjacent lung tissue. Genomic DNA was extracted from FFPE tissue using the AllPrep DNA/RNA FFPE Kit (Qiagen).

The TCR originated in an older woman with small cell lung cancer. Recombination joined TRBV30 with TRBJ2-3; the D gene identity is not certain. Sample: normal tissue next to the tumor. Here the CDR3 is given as CAWSPDTDTQYF. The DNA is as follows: TGTGCCTGGAGTCCCGACACAGATACGCAGTATTTT.